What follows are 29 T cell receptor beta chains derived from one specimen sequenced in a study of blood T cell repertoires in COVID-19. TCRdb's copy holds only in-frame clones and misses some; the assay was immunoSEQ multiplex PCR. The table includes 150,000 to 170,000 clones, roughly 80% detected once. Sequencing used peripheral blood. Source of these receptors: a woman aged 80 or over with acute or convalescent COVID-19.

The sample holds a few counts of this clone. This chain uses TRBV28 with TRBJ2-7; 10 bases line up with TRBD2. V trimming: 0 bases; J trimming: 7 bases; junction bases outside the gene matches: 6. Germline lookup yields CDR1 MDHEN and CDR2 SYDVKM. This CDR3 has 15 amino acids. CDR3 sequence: CASSLWSGRAEEQYF. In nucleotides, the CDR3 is TGTGCCAGCAGTTTATGGAGCGGGAGGGCCGAAGAGCAGTACTTC.

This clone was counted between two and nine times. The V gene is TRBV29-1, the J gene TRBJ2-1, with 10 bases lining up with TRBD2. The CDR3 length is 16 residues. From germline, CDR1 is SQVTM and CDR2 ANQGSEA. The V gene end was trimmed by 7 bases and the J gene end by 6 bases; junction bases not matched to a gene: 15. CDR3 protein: CSGHRDIASGSNEQFF. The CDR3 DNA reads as TGCAGCGGCCACCGGGACATCGCTAGCGGGAGCAATGAGCAGTTCTTC.

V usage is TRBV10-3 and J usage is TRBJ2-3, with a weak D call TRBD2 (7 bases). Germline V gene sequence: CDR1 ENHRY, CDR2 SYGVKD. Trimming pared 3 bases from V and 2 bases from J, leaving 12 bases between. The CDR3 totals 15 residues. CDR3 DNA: TGTGCCATCAGTGAAGGGGGACTACTCACAGATACGCAGTATTTT. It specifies CAISEGGLLTDTQYF.

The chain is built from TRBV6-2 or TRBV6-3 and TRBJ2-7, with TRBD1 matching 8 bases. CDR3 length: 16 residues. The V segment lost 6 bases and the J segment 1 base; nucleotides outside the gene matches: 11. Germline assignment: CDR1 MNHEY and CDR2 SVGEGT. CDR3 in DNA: TGTGCCAGCAGCTTACAAGGACAGGGAATTTCCTACGAGCAGTACTTC. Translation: CASSLQGQGISYEQYF.

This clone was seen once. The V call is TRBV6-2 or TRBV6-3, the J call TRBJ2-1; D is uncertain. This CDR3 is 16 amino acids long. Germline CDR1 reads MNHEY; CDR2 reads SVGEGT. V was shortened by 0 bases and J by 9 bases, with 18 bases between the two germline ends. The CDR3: CASSYSISPPSGEQFF. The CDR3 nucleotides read TGTGCCAGCAGTTACTCGATATCCCCACCTAGTGGTGAGCAGTTCTTC.

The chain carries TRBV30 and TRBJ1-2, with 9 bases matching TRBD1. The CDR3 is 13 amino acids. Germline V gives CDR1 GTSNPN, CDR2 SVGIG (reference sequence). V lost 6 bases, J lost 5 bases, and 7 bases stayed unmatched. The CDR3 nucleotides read TGTGCCTGTAGGGACAGGGTTGGATATGGCTACACCTTC. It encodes CACRDRVGYGYTF. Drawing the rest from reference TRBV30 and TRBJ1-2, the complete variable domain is SQTIHQWPATLVQPVGSPLSLECTVEGTSNPNLYWYRQAAGRGLQLLFYSVGIGQISSEVPQNLSASRPQDRQFILSSKKLLLSDSGFYLCACRDRVGYGYTFGSGTRLTVV.

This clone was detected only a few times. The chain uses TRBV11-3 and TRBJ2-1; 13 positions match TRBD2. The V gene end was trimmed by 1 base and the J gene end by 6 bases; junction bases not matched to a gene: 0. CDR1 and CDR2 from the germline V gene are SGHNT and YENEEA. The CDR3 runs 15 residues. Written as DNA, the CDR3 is TGTGCCAGCAGCTTAGGGACTAGCGGGAGCAATGAGCAGTTCTTC. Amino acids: CASSLGTSGSNEQFF.

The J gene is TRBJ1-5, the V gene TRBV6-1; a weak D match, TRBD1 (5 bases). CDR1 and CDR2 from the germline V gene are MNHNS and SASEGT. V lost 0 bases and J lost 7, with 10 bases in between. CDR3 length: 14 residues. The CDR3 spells CASSEANRRQPQHF. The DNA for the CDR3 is TGTGCCAGCAGTGAAGCTAACAGGCGGCAGCCCCAGCATTTT.

Here the CDR3 reads CASTQGPPQAFF. The DNA of the CDR3 is TGTGCCAGCACCCAGGGGCCTCCGCAGGCTTTCTTT. V usage is TRBV21-1 and J usage is TRBJ1-1; the table's D call of TRBD1 was not tested on the DNA. TRBV21-1 counts as a pseudogene. The CDR3 spans 12 residues.

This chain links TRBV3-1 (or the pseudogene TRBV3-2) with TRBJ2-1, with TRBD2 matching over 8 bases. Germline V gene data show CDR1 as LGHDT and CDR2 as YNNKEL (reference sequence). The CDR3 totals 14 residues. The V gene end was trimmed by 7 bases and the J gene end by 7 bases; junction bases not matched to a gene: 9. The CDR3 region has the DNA TGTGCCAGCACCCCCGGGGGGGGTAGGAATGAGCAGTTCTTC. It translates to CASTPGGGRNEQFF.

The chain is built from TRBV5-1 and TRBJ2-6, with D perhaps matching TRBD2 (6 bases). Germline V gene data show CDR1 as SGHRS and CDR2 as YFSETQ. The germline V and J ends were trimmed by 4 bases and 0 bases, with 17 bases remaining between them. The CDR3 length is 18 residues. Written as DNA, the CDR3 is TGCGCCAGCAGCCTACGGGGGTTTACCGACTCTGGGGCCAACGTCCTGACTTTC. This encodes CASSLRGFTDSGANVLTF.

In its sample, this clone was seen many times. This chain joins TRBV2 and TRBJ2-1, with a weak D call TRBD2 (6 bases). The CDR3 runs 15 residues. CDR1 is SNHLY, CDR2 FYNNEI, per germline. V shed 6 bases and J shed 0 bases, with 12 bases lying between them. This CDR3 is CASSLEEGSYNEQFF. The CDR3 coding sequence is TGTGCCAGCAGCCTAGAGGAGGGCTCCTACAATGAGCAGTTCTTC.

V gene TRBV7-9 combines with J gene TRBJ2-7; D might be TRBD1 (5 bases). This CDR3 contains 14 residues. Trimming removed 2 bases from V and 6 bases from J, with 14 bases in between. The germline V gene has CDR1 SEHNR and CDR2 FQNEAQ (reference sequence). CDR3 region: CASSLISGIGEQYF. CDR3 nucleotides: TGTGCCAGCAGCTTAATATCAGGGATTGGCGAGCAGTACTTC.

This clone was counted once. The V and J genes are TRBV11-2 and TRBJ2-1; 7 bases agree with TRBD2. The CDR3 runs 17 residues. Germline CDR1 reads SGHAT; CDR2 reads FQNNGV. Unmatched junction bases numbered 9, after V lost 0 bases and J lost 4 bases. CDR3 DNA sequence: TGTGCCAGCAGCTTAGATCTGGCTAGCGGTGCGTACAATGAGCAGTTCTTC. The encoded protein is CASSLDLASGAYNEQFF.

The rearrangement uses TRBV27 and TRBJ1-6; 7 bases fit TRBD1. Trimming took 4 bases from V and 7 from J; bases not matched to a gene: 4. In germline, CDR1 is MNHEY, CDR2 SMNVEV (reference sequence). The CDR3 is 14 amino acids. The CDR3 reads CASSSGQTNSPLHF. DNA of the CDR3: TGTGCCAGCAGTTCGGGACAGACCAATTCACCCCTCCACTTT.

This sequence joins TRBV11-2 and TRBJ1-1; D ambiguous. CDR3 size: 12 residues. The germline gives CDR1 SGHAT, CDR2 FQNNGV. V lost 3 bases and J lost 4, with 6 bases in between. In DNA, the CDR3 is TGTGCCAGCAGCTTTGACACCACTGAAGCTTTCTTT. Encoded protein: CASSFDTTEAFF.

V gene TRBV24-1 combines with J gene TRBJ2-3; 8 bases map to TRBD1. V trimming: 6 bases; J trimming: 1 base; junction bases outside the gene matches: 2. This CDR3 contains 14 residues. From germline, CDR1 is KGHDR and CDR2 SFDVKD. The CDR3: CATSQTGGTDTQYF. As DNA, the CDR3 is TGTGCCACCAGTCAGACAGGGGGCACAGATACGCAGTATTTT.

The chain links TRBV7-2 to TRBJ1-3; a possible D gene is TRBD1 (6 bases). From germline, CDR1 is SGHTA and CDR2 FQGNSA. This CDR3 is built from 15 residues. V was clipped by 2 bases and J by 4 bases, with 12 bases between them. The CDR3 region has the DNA TGTGCCAGCAGCTTATCGGGGACAAACGGAAACACCATATATTTT. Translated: CASSLSGTNGNTIYF.

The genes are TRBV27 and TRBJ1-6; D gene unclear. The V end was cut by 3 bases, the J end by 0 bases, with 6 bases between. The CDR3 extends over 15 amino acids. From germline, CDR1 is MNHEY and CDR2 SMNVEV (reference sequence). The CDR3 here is CASSFRSSYNSPLHF. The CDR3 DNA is TGTGCCAGCAGTTTCAGAAGCTCCTATAATTCACCCCTCCACTTT.

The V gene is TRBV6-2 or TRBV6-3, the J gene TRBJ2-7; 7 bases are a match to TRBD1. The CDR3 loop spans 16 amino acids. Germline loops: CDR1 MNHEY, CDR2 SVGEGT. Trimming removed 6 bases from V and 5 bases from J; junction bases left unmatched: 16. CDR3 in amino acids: CASSPIFNTGVNEQYF. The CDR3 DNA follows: TGTGCCAGCAGCCCTATATTCAACACAGGGGTCAACGAGCAGTACTTC.

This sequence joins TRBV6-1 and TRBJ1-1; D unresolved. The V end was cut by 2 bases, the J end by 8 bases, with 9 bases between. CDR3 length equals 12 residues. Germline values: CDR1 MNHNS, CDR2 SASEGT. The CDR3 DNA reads TGTGCCAGCAGTGAAATGCGGGGAGAAGCTTTCTTT. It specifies CASSEMRGEAFF.

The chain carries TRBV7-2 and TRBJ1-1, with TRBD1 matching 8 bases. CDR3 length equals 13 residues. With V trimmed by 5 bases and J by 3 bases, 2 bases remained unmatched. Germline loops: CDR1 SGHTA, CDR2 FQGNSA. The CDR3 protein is CASSTGGDTEAFF. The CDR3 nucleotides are TGTGCCAGCAGCACAGGGGGGGACACTGAAGCTTTCTTT.

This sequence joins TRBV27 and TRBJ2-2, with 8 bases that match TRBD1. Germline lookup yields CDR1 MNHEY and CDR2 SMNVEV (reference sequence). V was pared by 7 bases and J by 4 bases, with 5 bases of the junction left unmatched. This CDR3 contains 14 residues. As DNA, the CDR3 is TGTGCCAGCAAAGGGACAGGAAGCACCGGGGAGCTGTTTTTT. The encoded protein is CASKGTGSTGELFF.

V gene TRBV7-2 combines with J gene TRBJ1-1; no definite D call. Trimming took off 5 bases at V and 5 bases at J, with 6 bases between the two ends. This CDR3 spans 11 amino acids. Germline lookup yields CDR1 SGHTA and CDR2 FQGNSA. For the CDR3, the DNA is TGTGCCAGCAGCGCTCGGACTGAAGCTTTCTTT. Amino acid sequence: CASSARTEAFF.

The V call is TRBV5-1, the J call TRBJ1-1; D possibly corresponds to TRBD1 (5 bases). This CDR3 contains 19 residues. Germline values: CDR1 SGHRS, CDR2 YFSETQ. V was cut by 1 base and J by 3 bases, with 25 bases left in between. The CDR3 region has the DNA TGCGCCAGCAGCTTGTTTATATTCGGGCAGGGAACGACGTACACTGAAGCTTTCTTT. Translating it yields CASSLFIFGQGTTYTEAFF.

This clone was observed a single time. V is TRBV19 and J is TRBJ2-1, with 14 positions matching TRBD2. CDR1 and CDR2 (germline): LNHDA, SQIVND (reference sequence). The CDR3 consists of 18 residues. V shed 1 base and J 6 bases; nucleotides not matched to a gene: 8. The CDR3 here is CASSIGGATSGRANEQFF. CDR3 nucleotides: TGTGCCAGTAGTATAGGAGGGGCGACTAGCGGGAGGGCCAATGAGCAGTTCTTC.

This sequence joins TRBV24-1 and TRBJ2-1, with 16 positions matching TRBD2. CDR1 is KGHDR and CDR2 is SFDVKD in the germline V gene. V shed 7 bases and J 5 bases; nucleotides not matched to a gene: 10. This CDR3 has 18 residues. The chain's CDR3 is CATSPGTSGRVRDNEQFF. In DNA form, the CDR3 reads TGTGCCACCAGCCCCGGGACTAGCGGGAGGGTTCGGGACAATGAGCAGTTCTTC.

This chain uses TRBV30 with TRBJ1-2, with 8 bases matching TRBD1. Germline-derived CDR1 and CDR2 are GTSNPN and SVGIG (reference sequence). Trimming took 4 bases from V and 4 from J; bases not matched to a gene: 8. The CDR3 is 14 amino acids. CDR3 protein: CAWKPGQEGYGYTF. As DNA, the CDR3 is TGTGCCTGGAAACCGGGACAGGAGGGCTATGGCTACACCTTC.

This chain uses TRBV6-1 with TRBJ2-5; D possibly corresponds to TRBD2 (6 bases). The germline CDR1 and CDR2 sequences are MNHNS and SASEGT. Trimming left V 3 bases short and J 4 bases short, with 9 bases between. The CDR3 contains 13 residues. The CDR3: CASSDPGVETQYF. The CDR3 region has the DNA TGTGCCAGCAGTGACCCGGGGGTAGAGACCCAGTACTTC.